This TCR beta chain was identified in a study of cytomegalovirus exposure and HLA in healthy donors (dated by TCRdb to 2017 to 2019). Describing the broader study: According to an earlier analysis of several hundred of the donors, about 179 million T cells yielded roughly 100 million unique TCR beta sequences and more than 250 Gb of sequence data. Along with the roughly 610-subject first cohort, a separate validation cohort of more than 90 different subjects was used. Typing coverage varied by locus: about 620-630 donors for A, B, C, DRB1 and DQB1; roughly 500 for DQA1; some 610 for DPA1; 400 to 480 for DPB1. All discovery cohort repertoires had been generated using a single sequencing platform. On average, approximately 250,000 unique TCR beta nucleotide sequences were sequenced per donor among more than 350 genotyped donors of the cohort, with about 19% of those sequences being non-productive. Alongside the repertoire data, information on donor age, sex, ethnicity and CMV serostatus was compiled. A later genetic analysis used genome-wide SNP genotypes for about 55% of the 666 donors, treating that subset as a discovery cohort. The study used immunosequencing to profile the T cell repertoires of approximately 650 subjects and linked those repertoires to cytomegalovirus serostatus. Class I and class II HLA loci were covered by the typing at four-digit resolution. The genetic ancestry cluster associated with self-reported Caucasian donors included 81% of the roughly 400 genotyped donors. A later analysis re-analyzed previously published TCR beta repertoires from approximately 700 donors and added high-resolution HLA genotyping to study TCR occurrence patterns. Roughly 310 gigabases of sequencing data and roughly 90 million unique TCR sequences were included in an early release covering several hundred HLA-typed donors. The later analysis used no new phenotypic data to find candidate immune exposures, relying instead on TCR beta sequences and their occurrence across donors. Because of strong linkage in the cohort, roughly five DR-DQ haplotypes were treated as single units for association and clustering. The study combined high-throughput TCR immunosequencing, statistical association of individual TCRs with disease status, and machine learning to predict cytomegalovirus infection status. An earlier analysis of fewer than 700 of the donors applied high-throughput TCR beta sequencing to assess whether each TCR beta V gene segment acted as functional or pseudogenic. The aim of the study was to test whether cataloging public T cell receptors could identify signatures of past pathogen exposure.

In total, over 600 healthy bone marrow donors made up the cohort. At the time of sampling, every cohort member was nominally healthy, though immune exposures that went unrecorded were likely present. The donor tested CMV seronegative and was one of the 352 seronegative cohort members. Every donor gave a peripheral blood sample, and the peripheral blood mononuclear cells from that sample were used for TCR beta sequencing. Genomic DNA extraction from the blood cell samples was performed with the Qiagen DNeasy Blood Extraction Kit. Library creation used the immunoSEQ multiplex PCR assay. The multiplex PCR relied on a mix of 60 forward primers for TCR Vbeta segments and 13 reverse primers for TCR Jbeta segments. A multiplex PCR assay on genomic DNA amplified the CDR3 region of rearranged TCR beta genes. The amplified TCR beta libraries were sequenced on the Illumina HiSeq System as 87-base-pair reads. Per the original workflow: A later analysis counted tens of millions of unique TCR beta chains across the 640 or so repertoires, and 9.5 million to 11 million of these chains were shared by at least two donors. Raw reads were error-corrected and collapsed into unique sequences by a nearest-neighbor algorithm in which closely related sequences were merged to remove PCR and sequencing errors. CDR3 sequences were aligned to IMGT reference sequences to assign V, D and J gene segments. Each retained sequence needed at least a six-nucleotide match to both a V gene segment and a J gene segment. A rearrangement counted as productive if the CDR3 had no stop codons and remained in frame with V and J, and every other rearrangement counted as non-productive. CDR3 was defined by IMGT convention, running from the second conserved V-encoded cysteine to the conserved J-encoded phenylalanine. The earlier analysis of more than 450 of the donors excluded sequences that lacked an unambiguous match to a single V gene segment. An earlier analysis of fewer than 750 of the donors called V segments functional above 56.7% productive rearrangements and segregating when the between-donor standard deviation exceeded 5%. A statistical classification framework was built for diagnosing cytomegalovirus status from the catalog of TCR beta chain sequences. In a later analysis, V and J genes were assigned by comparing TCR nucleotide sequences against IMGT/GENE-DB human TR gene sequences. The TCRdist pipeline was used in a later analysis to assign CDR3 sequences and most-parsimonious VDJ recombination scenarios. In a later analysis, each TCR beta chain was defined by its CDR3 amino acid sequence together with its V-gene family, and reads without a unique V-gene family were excluded. A later analysis removed several hundred highly shared, low-generation-probability nucleotide sequences to deal with suspected cross-contamination and a sequencing artifact. In a later analysis, a clonal expansion index for each public chain was calculated from normalized within-repertoire ranks of inferred template counts. In a later analysis, generation probabilities were computed with a VDJ recombination model fitted to out-of-frame rearrangements, and the resulting probabilities were checked against IGoR. In a later analysis, TCR-TCR, TCR-HLA and TCR-CMV co-occurrence was scored with hypergeometric tests, and a repertoire-size bias correction was applied to TCR pairs. To estimate false discovery rates, a later analysis permuted the HLA or CMV assignments 20 times. A later analysis grouped co-occurring TCRs with DBSCAN, adding TCRdist sequence similarity when clustering within HLA-allele-positive subsets. Co-occurrence clustering excluded repertoires with fewer than 30,000 or more than 120,000 public chains, plus five with anomalous nucleotide sharing. TCRdb's version of the immuneACCESS table is confined to in-frame rearrangements and falls short of the full clone set. An unresolved V gene accounts for under half of the shortfall where checked; the remainder is of unknown origin. The DNA gave D and trimming, while V, J and clone size come from that table. In this sample the table shows some 120,000 clones, about 80% of which occur a single time. The ten most abundant clones make up over 2.5% of the sample.

Beyond this particular receptor, the publication reports: Because HLA typing was missing for some donors at each locus, association tests included only the typed subset. Because counts were too low, fewer than 20 rarely observed V segments, including chromosome 9 orphons, were excluded from the earlier analysis of some 590 of the donors. A later analysis found that TCR association rates varied across HLA loci, with DRB1 alleles showing the most associated TCRs and HLA-C alleles the fewest. An association between a missense DCLRE1C variant and V-gene and J-gene trimming of TCR beta chains was found in a later genetic analysis and replicated in an independent cohort. Presence/absence analyses assumed roughly uniform sequencing depth across donors, an assumption that may not hold. In a later analysis, HLA-associated TCR beta chains showed more clonal expansion and lower generation probabilities than non-associated chains that were equally common. Immune exposure information for the cohort was limited to CMV serostatus. This cohort had only TCR beta chains sequenced, and the lack of alpha or paired-chain data limited which features could be detected. In vitro tests confirmed that three of the cytomegalovirus-associated TCR beta chains recognize cytomegalovirus antigens. Some IMGT-functional V segments, including TRBV6-2 and TRBV6-3, could not be told apart with the 87-base-pair reads, so those segments were excluded. A cluster of highly shared sequence variants was judged likely to represent a technical artifact of the sequencing pipeline. In both the original and validation cohorts, the classifier was reported to diagnose cytomegalovirus status with high specificity and sensitivity. The authors suggested that the approach could potentially be extended to other disease states and immunological phenotypes. In the study, 150 to 200 TCR beta chains were listed as associated with cytomegalovirus. A further reported finding was that TCR beta sequences accurately predicted the HLA-A and HLA-B alleles for most subjects in the first cohort. Most TCR sequences were seen in very few donors, while some public TCRs were found in many individuals. At a false discovery rate of 0.05, a later analysis linked under 20,000 TCR beta sequences to specific HLA alleles. In a later analysis, most CMV-associated TCR beta chains were found to appear HLA-restricted, with HLA associations seemingly driven largely by CMV exposure. Several of the top co-occurrence clusters appeared to be linked to parvovirus B19, influenza, CMV and Epstein-Barr virus, according to a later analysis. Correlated functional status among segregating V segments might be attributable to linkage disequilibrium, but an unknown experimental factor could not be ruled out. A later genetic analysis reported fewer N-insertions in productive TCRs among donors in an Asian-associated ancestry cluster than the roughly 690-donor mean. Strong co-occurrence of HLA alleles, especially DR and DQ, made assigning TCR associations to individual alleles difficult. In an earlier analysis of 587 of the donors, most TCR beta V segments were observed in productive rearrangements about 87% or about 30% of the time, broadly matching IMGT annotations.

Relative to germline, V is 3 bases shorter and J is 2 bases shorter, with 22 bases between their ends. From the cysteine through the phenylalanine, the CDR3 covers 17 amino acids. Only the CDR3 part of the read is kept: 51 bases, read in frame from the first base. Via the germline V gene (reference sequence), CDR1 is GTSNPN and CDR2 SVGIG. With regard to this clone: It has no known antigen specificity. One base away there is no much larger clone; base qualities are not given.

The rearrangement joined TRBV30 to TRBJ1-2; TRBD1 could be the D gene, as 6 bases match. This sequence was found in a male donor in good health and CMV-seronegative. What was sequenced was PBMCs. The DNA is as follows: TGTGCCTGGAGCGATTTACCCCGGGACATTTCGAACTATGGCTACACCTTC. This gives the protein CAWSDLPRDISNYGYTF.